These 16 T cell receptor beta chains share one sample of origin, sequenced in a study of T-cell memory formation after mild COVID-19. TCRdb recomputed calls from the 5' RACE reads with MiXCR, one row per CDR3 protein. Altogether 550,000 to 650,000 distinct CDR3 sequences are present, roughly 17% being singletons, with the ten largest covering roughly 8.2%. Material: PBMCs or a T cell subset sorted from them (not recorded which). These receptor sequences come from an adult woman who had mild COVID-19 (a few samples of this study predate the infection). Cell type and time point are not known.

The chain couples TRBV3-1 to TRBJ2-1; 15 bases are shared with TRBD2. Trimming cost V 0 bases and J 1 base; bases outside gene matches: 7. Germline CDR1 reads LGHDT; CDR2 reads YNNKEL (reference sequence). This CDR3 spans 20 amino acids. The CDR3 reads CASSQDWGLAGGFSYNEQFF. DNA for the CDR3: TGTGCCAGCAGCCAAGATTGGGGACTAGCGGGGGGTTTTTCCTACAATGAGCAGTTCTTC.

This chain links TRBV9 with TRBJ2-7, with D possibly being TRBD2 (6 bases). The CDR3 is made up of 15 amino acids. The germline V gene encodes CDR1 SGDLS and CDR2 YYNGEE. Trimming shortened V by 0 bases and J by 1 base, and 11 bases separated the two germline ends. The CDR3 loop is CASSVDGTASYEQYF. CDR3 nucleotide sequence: TGTGCCAGCAGCGTAGATGGGACTGCATCCTACGAGCAGTACTTC.

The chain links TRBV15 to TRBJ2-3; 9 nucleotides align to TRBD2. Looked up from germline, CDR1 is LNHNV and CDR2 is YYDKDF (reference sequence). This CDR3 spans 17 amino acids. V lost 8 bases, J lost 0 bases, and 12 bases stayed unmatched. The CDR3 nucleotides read TGTGCCACCCTACCCCTGCGGGGGGGAACTAGCACAGATACGCAGTATTTT. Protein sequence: CATLPLRGGTSTDTQYF.

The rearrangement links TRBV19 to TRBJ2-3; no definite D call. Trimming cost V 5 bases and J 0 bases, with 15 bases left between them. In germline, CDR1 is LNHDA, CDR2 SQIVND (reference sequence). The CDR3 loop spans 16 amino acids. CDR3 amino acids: CASSRGRMSSTDTQYF. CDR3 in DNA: TGTGCCAGTAGTCGTGGACGGATGAGTAGCACAGATACGCAGTATTTT.

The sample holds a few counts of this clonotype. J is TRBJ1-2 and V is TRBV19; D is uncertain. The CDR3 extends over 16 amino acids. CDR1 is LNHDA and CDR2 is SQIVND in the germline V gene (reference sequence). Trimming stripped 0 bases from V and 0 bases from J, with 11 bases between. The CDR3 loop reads CASSIDSRDPNYGYTF. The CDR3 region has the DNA TGTGCCAGTAGTATAGACAGCCGTGATCCTAACTATGGCTACACCTTC.

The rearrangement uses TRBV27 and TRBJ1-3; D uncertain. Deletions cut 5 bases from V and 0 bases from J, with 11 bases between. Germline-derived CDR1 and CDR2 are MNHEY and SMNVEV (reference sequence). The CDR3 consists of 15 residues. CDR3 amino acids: CASSPYSLSGNTIYF. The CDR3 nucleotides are TGTGCCAGCAGTCCGTACAGTCTCTCTGGAAACACCATATATTTT.

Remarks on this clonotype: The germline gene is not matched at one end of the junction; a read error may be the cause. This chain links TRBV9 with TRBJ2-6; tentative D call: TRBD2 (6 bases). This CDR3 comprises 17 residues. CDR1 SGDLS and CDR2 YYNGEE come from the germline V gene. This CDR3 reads CASSPGTDTSGANALTF. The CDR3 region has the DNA TGTGCCAGCAGCCCCGGGACTGATACCTCTGGGGCCAACGCCCTGACTTTC.

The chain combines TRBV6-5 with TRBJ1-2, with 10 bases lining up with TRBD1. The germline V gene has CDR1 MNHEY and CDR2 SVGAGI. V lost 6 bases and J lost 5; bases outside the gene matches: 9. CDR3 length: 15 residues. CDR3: CASRALDRGLYGYTF. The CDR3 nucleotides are TGTGCCAGCAGGGCCCTCGACAGGGGGCTTTATGGCTACACCTTC.

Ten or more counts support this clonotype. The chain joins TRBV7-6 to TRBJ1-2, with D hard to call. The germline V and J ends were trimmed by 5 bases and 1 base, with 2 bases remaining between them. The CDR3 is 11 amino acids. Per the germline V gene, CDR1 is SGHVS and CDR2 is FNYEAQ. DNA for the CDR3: TGTGCCAGCAGCGATAACTATGGCTACACCTTC. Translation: CASSDNYGYTF.

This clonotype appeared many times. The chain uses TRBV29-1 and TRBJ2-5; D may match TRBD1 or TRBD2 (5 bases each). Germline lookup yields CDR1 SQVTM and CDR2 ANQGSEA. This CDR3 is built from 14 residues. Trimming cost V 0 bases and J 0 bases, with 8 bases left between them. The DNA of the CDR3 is TGCAGCGTTGAAGATTGGGGGTACCAAGAGACCCAGTACTTC. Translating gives CSVEDWGYQETQYF.

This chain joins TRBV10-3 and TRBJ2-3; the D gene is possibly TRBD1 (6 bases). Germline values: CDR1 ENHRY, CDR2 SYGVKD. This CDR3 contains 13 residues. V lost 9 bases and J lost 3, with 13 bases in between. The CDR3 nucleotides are TGTGCCATAGCAGGGGTGTCGACAGATACGCAGTATTTT. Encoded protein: CAIAGVSTDTQYF.

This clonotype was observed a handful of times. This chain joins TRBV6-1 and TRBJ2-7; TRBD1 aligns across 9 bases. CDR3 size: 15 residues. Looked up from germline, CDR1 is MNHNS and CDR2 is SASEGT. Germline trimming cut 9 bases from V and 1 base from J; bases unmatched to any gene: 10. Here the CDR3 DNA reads TGTGCCAGTTATAACCGGGACAGGGCGTCCTACGAGCAGTACTTC. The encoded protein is CASYNRDRASYEQYF.

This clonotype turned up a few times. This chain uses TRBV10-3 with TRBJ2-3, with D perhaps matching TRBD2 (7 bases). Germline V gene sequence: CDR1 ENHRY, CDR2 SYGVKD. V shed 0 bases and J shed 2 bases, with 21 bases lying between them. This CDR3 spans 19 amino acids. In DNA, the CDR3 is TGTGCCATCAGTGAGTCTCGGACTGCGGGGGCCCGCTCCACAGATACGCAGTATTTT. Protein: CAISESRTAGARSTDTQYF.

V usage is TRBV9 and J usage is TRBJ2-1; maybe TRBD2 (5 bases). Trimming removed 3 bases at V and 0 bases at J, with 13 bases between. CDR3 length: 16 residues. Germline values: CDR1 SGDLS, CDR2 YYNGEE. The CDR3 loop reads CASSARGSPSYNEQFF. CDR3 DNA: TGTGCCAGCAGCGCCCGGGGTTCCCCCTCCTACAATGAGCAGTTCTTC. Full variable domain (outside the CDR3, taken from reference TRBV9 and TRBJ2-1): DSGVTQTPKHLITATGQRVTLRCSPRSGDLSVYWYQQSLDQGLQFLIQYYNGEERAKGNILERFSAQQFPDLHSELNLSSLELGDSALYFCASSARGSPSYNEQFFGPGTRLTVL.

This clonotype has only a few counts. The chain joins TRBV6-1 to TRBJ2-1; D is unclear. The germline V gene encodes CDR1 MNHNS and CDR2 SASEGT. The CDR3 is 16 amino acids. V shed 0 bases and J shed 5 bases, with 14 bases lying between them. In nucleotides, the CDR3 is TGTGCCAGCAGTGAAGCCCTCCGGTCGGCAGACAATGAGCAGTTCTTC. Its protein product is CASSEALRSADNEQFF.

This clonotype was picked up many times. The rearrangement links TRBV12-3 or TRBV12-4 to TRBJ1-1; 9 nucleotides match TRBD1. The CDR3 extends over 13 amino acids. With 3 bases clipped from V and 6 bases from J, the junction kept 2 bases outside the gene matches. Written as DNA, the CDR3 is TGTGCCAGCAGTTTCCGGACAGGGGCTGAAGCTTTCTTT. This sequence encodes CASSFRTGAEAFF.